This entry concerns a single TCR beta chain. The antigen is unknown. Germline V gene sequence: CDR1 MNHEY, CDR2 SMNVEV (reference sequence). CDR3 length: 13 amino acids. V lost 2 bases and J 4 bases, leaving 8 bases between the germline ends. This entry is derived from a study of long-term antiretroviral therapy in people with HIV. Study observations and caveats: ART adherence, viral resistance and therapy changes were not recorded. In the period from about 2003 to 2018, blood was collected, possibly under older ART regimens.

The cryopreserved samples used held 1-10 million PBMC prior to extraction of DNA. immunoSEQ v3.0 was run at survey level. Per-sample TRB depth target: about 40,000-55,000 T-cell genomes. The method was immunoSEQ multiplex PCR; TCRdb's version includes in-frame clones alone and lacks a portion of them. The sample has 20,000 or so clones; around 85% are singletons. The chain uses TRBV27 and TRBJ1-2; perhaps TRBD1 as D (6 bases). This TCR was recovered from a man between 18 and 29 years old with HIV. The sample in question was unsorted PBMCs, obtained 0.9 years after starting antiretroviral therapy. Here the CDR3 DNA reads TGTGCCAGCAGTTTACTAGGGGGCTATGGCTACACCTTC. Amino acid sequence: CASSLLGGYGYTF.